Presented here are 5 T cell receptor beta chains from one specimen sequenced in a study of T-cell memory formation after mild COVID-19. MiXCR, applied by TCRdb to the 5' RACE reads, yields one record per CDR3 protein. The sample records some 260,000 distinct CDR3 sequences, about 17% being singletons. What was sequenced was PBMCs or a T cell subset sorted from them (not recorded which). The receptors derive from a man aged 18 to 29 who had mild COVID-19 (a few samples of this study predate the infection). Cell type and time point are not known.

This clonotype was counted a few times. The genes are TRBV5-5 and TRBJ1-4; 7 bases agree with TRBD1. J gave up 5 bases and V 4 bases, and 8 bases lay outside the gene matches. Germline loops: CDR1 SGHKS, CDR2 YYEKEE (reference sequence). This CDR3 region has 15 residues. For the CDR3, the DNA is TGTGCCAGCAGCGGGCGGGACAGAGGAAATGAAAAACTGTTTTTT. Protein product: CASSGRDRGNEKLFF.

The chain employs TRBV2 and TRBJ1-1, with TRBD1 matching 11 bases. Germline CDR1 reads SNHLY; CDR2 reads FYNNEI. CDR3 length: 14 amino acids. V gave up 8 bases and J gave up 5 bases; unmatched junction bases: 7. This CDR3 is CASQSGTGGTEAFF. CDR3 bases: TGTGCCAGCCAATCCGGGACAGGGGGGACTGAAGCTTTCTTT.

V usage is TRBV14 and J usage is TRBJ2-7, with D perhaps TRBD2 (6 bases). This CDR3 region has 13 residues. V dropped 2 bases and J dropped 5 bases, with 10 bases sitting between them. Germline V gene lookup returns CDR1 SGHDN and CDR2 FVKESK. CDR3 DNA: TGTGCCAGCAGCCAAATTCGGGGGAACGAGCAGTACTTC. Translated, it gives CASSQIRGNEQYF.

This chain joins TRBV7-9 and TRBJ1-1; the D is unclear. The V gene's germline CDR1 is SEHNR and CDR2 FQNEAQ (reference sequence). V shed 3 bases and J shed 5 bases, with 7 bases lying between them. This CDR3 is built from 12 residues. CDR3 bases: TGTGCCAGCAGCTTTAGTAGGACTGAAGCTTTCTTT. It encodes CASSFSRTEAFF. Combining the CDR3 with reference TRBV7-9 and TRBJ1-1 gives the whole variable domain DTGVSQNPRHKITKRGQNVTFRCDPISEHNRLYWYRQTLGQGPEFLTYFQNEAQLEKSRLLSDRFSAERPKGSFSTLEIQRTEQGDSAMYLCASSFSRTEAFFGQGTRLTVV.

This chain joins TRBV11-1 and TRBJ2-3, with 7 nucleotides matching TRBD1. Germline-derived CDR1 and CDR2 are SGHAT and FQDESV (reference sequence). CDR3 length: 15 amino acids. V was pared by 5 bases and J by 7 bases, with 12 bases of the junction left unmatched. The CDR3 here is CASSLGGPSLNTQYF. The CDR3 bases are TGTGCCAGCAGCCTAGGGGGCCCATCCTTGAATACGCAGTATTTT.